The 15 T cell receptor beta chains listed next were all sequenced from one sample in a study of cytomegalovirus exposure and HLA in healthy donors. Libraries were prepared by immunoSEQ multiplex PCR; TCRdb keeps only in-frame clonotypes and omits some of them. Among approximately 73,000 clones listed, approximately 96% were seen once. The source material was PBMCs. Receptor source: a man younger than 35 in good health and CMV-seronegative.

This clone showed up just once. V is TRBV10-3 and J is TRBJ2-2; TRBD1 aligns across 8 bases. The germline V gene encodes CDR1 ENHRY and CDR2 SYGVKD. Losses at the gene ends were 5 bases for V and 1 base for J; bases not matched to a gene: 6. The CDR3 is 16 residues long. The CDR3 loop is CAISKTGTGNTGELFF. In DNA, the CDR3 is TGTGCCATCAGTAAAACCGGGACAGGGAACACCGGGGAGCTGTTTTTT.

CDR3 loop: CASSRSPEAFF. In DNA form, the CDR3 reads TGTGCCAGTAGTAGGAGCCCCGAAGCTTTCTTT. The J gene is TRBJ1-1, the V gene TRBV19; D is uncertain. Germline CDR1 is LNHDA and CDR2 is SQIVND (reference sequence). The CDR3 covers 11 residues. V dropped 4 bases and J dropped 8 bases, with 8 bases sitting between them. Combining the CDR3 with reference TRBV19 and TRBJ1-1 gives the whole variable domain DGGITQSPKYLFRKEGQNVTLSCEQNLNHDAMYWYRQDPGQGLRLIYYSQIVNDFQKGDIAEGYSVSREKKESFPLTVTSAQKNPTAFYLCASSRSPEAFFGQGTRLTVV.

The gene calls are TRBV5-1 and TRBJ2-1; D is perhaps TRBD2 (5 bases). The CDR3 has 17 residues. The V and J ends lost 3 bases and 9 bases respectively, with 25 bases between them. Germline assignment: CDR1 SGHRS and CDR2 YFSETQ. CDR3 sequence reads: CASSWGEPNPRNGEQFF. CDR3 DNA sequence: TGCGCCAGCAGCTGGGGAGAGCCCAATCCTAGAAATGGTGAGCAGTTCTTC.

The chain joins TRBV7-3 to TRBJ1-4; D is undetermined. The CDR3 has 15 residues. Trimming left V 0 bases short and J 3 bases short, with 8 bases between. Germline assignment: CDR1 SGHTA and CDR2 FQGTGA. The chain's CDR3 is CASSLTGSSNEKLFF. DNA of the CDR3: TGTGCCAGCAGCTTAACCGGGTCTTCTAATGAAAAACTGTTTTTT.

The chain is built from TRBV2 and TRBJ1-3, with D uncertain. V lost 6 bases and J lost 9, with 21 bases in between. Germline V gene lookup returns CDR1 SNHLY and CDR2 FYNNEI. This CDR3 is built from 15 residues. The CDR3 bases are TGTGCCAGCAGCGAAAGGGCTCTCTCTACTAGCACCATATATTTT. Amino acids: CASSERALSTSTIYF. The variable domain in full, with the rest retrieved from reference TRBV2 and TRBJ1-3, is EPEVTQTPSHQVTQMGQEVILRCVPISNHLYFYWYRQILGQKVEFLVSFYNNEISEKSEIFDDQFSVERPDGSNFTLKIRSTKLEDSAMYFCASSERALSTSTIYFGEGSWLTVV.

The V and J genes are TRBV27 and TRBJ2-7; the D gene is possibly TRBD1 (6 bases). This CDR3 spans 14 amino acids. V lost 7 bases and J 0 bases, leaving 13 bases between the germline ends. CDR1 is MNHEY and CDR2 is SMNVEV in the germline V gene (reference sequence). DNA for the CDR3: TGTGCCAGCATGAGGGGGAAAAGCTCCTACGAGCAGTACTTC. Translation: CASMRGKSSYEQYF.

The genes are TRBV21-1 and TRBJ2-7; the tabulated D call, TRBD1, remains unverified against the DNA. TRBV21-1 is flagged as a pseudogene. The CDR3 spans 12 residues. This CDR3 is CAIFRESYEQYF. For the CDR3, the DNA is TGTGCCATATTCAGGGAATCCTACGAGCAGTACTTC.

The chain employs TRBV29-1 and TRBJ1-1, with 8 bases aligning to TRBD1. Germline V gives CDR1 SQVTM, CDR2 ANQGSEA. V gave up 3 bases and J gave up 6 bases; unmatched junction bases: 6. The CDR3 covers 13 residues. The CDR3 region is CSVEATGASEAFF. The CDR3 coding sequence is TGCAGCGTTGAGGCGACAGGGGCCTCTGAAGCTTTCTTT.

V gene TRBV7-9 combines with J gene TRBJ2-5; 9 nucleotides agree with TRBD2. Per the germline V gene, CDR1 is SEHNR and CDR2 is FQNEAQ (reference sequence). The trim removed 5 bases at V and 2 bases at J, leaving 15 bases unmatched. The CDR3 spans 18 residues. The CDR3 protein is CASSEGEVTSGPQETQYF. For the CDR3, the DNA is TGTGCCAGCAGCGAGGGAGAGGTCACTAGCGGGCCACAAGAGACCCAGTACTTC. Supplemented by reference TRBV7-9 and TRBJ2-5, the full variable domain reads DTGVSQNPRHKITKRGQNVTFRCDPISEHNRLYWYRQTLGQGPEFLTYFQNEAQLEKSRLLSDRFSAERPKGSFSTLEIQRTEQGDSAMYLCASSEGEVTSGPQETQYFGPGTRLLVL.

The chain links TRBV2 to TRBJ1-5; 7 positions agree with TRBD1. Germline values: CDR1 SNHLY, CDR2 FYNNEI. The J segment lost 7 bases and the V segment lost 0 bases, leaving 9 bases of the junction unmatched. This CDR3 contains 16 residues. Here the CDR3 reads CASSEAQGVAKQPQHF. CDR3 nucleotide sequence: TGTGCCAGCAGTGAAGCCCAGGGGGTAGCAAAACAGCCCCAGCATTTT.

The chain is built from TRBV18 and TRBJ1-1, with 8 nucleotides matching TRBD1. The CDR3 is 13 residues long. V was pared by 4 bases and J by 5 bases, with 3 bases of the junction left unmatched. Germline V gene sequence: CDR1 KGHSH, CDR2 LQKENI. The CDR3 region is CASSLQGATEAFF. CDR3 nucleotides: TGTGCCAGCTCACTTCAGGGGGCGACTGAAGCTTTCTTT.

The chain uses TRBV10-3 and TRBJ1-1; 10 nucleotides agree with TRBD1. The germline gives CDR1 ENHRY, CDR2 SYGVKD. CDR3 length: 14 amino acids. The V and J ends lost 7 bases and 2 bases, in that order; junction bases with no gene match: 4. The CDR3 loop is CAIKATGGNTEAFF. The CDR3 DNA is TGTGCCATCAAGGCGACAGGGGGCAACACTGAAGCTTTCTTT.

This clone turned up a few times. The chain has TRBV6-1 and TRBJ2-4; perhaps TRBD2 as D (7 bases). Trimming removed 1 base at V and 2 bases at J, with 12 bases between. The CDR3 covers 16 residues. From germline, CDR1 is MNHNS and CDR2 SASEGT. CDR3 nucleotide sequence: TGTGCCAGCAGTGAAGAAGGGGGGGTGACCAAAAACATTCAGTACTTC. This sequence encodes CASSEEGGVTKNIQYF.

This clone was found once. The chain recombines TRBV30 with TRBJ2-7; D may be TRBD1 (6 bases). V shed 1 base and J shed 0 bases, with 10 bases lying between them. Germline assignment: CDR1 GTSNPN and CDR2 SVGIG (reference sequence). The CDR3 covers 14 residues. CDR3 sequence reads: CAWSATGSSYEQYF. CDR3 nucleotide sequence: TGTGCCTGGAGTGCGACAGGAAGCTCCTACGAGCAGTACTTC.

V is TRBV11-2 and J is TRBJ1-2; 8 bases agree with TRBD1. Germline trimming cut 7 bases from V and 4 bases from J; bases unmatched to any gene: 8. Germline loops: CDR1 SGHAT, CDR2 FQNNGV. The CDR3 is 14 residues long. For the CDR3, the DNA is TGTGCCAGCACCGAGACAGGGGCGGGCTATGGCTACACCTTC. Translating gives CASTETGAGYGYTF.